This record covers a single T cell receptor (beta chain). This clonotype was found many times. Its cognate antigen has yet to be identified. No base qualities exist here, and no much larger clone lies one base off it. This sample stems from a study of T cells after yellow fever vaccination (dated by TCRdb to the late 2010s). The study in broad terms: The SMART-Seq v4 Ultra Low Input RNA kit was used to prepare libraries from fractions with low cell numbers. To track T-cell clones before and after primary and booster YFV17D yellow fever vaccination, bulk TCR alpha and beta repertoires were sequenced longitudinally. Two healthy male donors made up the cohort, one aged 18 to 29 years and the other aged 30 to 40 years. Bulk PBMC replicates and cell subsets were isolated from blood drawn at multiple timepoints before and after both primary and secondary immunization.

Synthesis of TCR cDNA relied on 5'RACE template switching, a step that introduced a universal primer site along with unique molecular identifiers. Priming for cDNA synthesis came from both the TCR alpha and TCR beta constant segments. Library amplification used two PCR steps, and the second PCR step added sample barcodes and sequencing adapters. Libraries were sequenced on Illumina HiSeq 2500 (2x100 bp) or NovaSeq (2x150 bp). The authors' analysis ran thus. MIGEC was used to demultiplex reads and collapse the reads into UMI consensus sequences, and MiXCR was used for V(D)J alignment. Using edgeR on replicate PBMC samples, clonotypes were called vaccine-responding if FDR was below 0.01 and the log2 fold change was above 5 up to day 15. Bulk clonotypes were assigned CD4 or CD8 identity according to which sequenced CD4 or CD8 repertoire held them at higher abundance. In TCRdb, the public reads were trimmed at Q25 with fastp and aligned with MiXCR, with productive beta chains retained. Here each entry gathers all rows of one CDR3 protein and keeps the most common genes and DNA. The V and J calls follow TCRdb's processing rather than the paper's. Recorded for this sample are tens of thousands of distinct CDR3 sequences; 6.5% to 8% of them occurred a single time. 30% to 45% of the sample belongs to the ten largest clones.

The full study reports these points: The secondary T-cell response was found to be weaker but faster than the primary response, with a peak reached on day 5 rather than on day 15. FACS-sorted repertoires could contain abundant contaminating clonotypes from the bulk population, so computational filtering was required. Only two donors were included in the study, so the extent to which the findings can be generalized is limited. Most clones expanded after primary vaccination (around 96% of CD4 and around 88% of CD8) were re-detected after the booster, suggesting that broad memory maintenance occurred. A small share of clonotypes occurred in both CD4 and CD8 compartments, likely arising from convergent recombination.

From cysteine to phenylalanine, the CDR3 is 15 amino acids long. Of all the DNA, just the CDR3 is kept, 45 bases in frame from base 1. The germline V gene gives CDR1 as ENHRY and CDR2 as SYGVKD. Trimming takes 7 bases off V and 8 bases off J; junction bases not matched to a gene: 10. The label giving this sample's treatment or condition can be read as: live attenuated yellow fever vaccine strain. PBMCs were isolated from peripheral blood using a standard Ficoll-Paque protocol. Dynabeads CD4 and CD8 positive selection kits were used to isolate CD4 and CD8 T-cell fractions. RNA was extracted with TriZol from bulk PBMCs, CD4 and CD8 fractions, and dextramer-positive and dextramer-negative fractions.

This receptor was taken from a man aged 25 to 40 who received the YFV17D yellow fever vaccine. The specimen comprised CD8+ T cells sorted from PBMCs, sampled 15 days after the yellow fever booster vaccination. The chain employs TRBV10-3 and TRBJ2-1, with 11 junctional bases fitting TRBD1. In nucleotides, the sequence is TGTGCCATCACTGCTGGACAGGGGGCAGGTGATGAGCAGTTCTTC. Its protein reads: CAITAGQGAGDEQFF.